This T cell receptor (beta chain) was observed in a study of shared clonotypes between healthy human individuals. Deep was the level used in running the assay. Sequencing used immunoSEQ multiplex PCR; TCRdb keeps in-frame clones, though not all of them. Of 2 million to 2.5 million clones in the sample, 93% were seen once. A remark on this clone: The antigen remains undetermined.

Study-wide results and limits: Unshared clonotypes carried lower generation probabilities than those common to all four donors.

The germline V gene encodes CDR1 SEHNR and CDR2 FQNEAQ (reference sequence). Trimming pared 3 bases from V and 6 bases from J, leaving 16 bases between. CDR3 length: 15 residues. The receptor was isolated from a man younger than 35 in good health. Some clones in this sample may be carry-over from other donors' samples. The genes are TRBV7-9 and TRBJ2-3; possibly TRBD1 or TRBD2 for D (5 bases each). The sequencing sample was made of naive CD4+ T cells from PBMCs. Subset here: CD45RA+ positively selected. The CDR3 here is CASSFPGTTRDTQYF. The CDR3 DNA reads as TGTGCCAGCAGCTTTCCCGGGACGACTCGGGATACGCAGTATTTT.